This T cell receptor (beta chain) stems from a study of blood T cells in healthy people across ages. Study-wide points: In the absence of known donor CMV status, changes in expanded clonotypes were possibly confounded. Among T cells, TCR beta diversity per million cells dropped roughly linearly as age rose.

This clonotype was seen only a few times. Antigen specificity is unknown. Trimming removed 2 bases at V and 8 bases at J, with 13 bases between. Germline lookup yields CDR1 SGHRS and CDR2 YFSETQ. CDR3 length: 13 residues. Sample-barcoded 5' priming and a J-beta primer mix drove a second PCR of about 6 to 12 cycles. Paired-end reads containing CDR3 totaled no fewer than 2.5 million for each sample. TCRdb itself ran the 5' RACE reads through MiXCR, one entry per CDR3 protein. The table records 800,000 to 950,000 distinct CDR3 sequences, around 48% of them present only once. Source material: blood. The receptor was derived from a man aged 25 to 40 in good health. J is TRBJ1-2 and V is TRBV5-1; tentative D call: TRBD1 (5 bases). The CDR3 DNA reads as TGCGCCAGCAGCTTCATGGACATAACAGGCTACACCTTC. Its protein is CASSFMDITGYTF.